The T cell receptor (beta chain) described here comes from a study of blood T cell repertoires in COVID-19 (dated by TCRdb to 2018 to 2020). Regarding the complete study: The collaborator samples originated in the United States, Italy and Spain and spanned the acute and convalescent phases of COVID-19. The prospective study material was composed of cDNA or gDNA derived from T cells, B-cell-depleted T cells, or PBMCs. The dataset comprised deeply sampled blood TCRbeta repertoires from subjects exposed to, actively infected with, or recovered from COVID-19. The repertoires were made available in a free public database intended to serve as a resource for research on the immune response to SARS-CoV-2. Samples were obtained from the ongoing ImmuneRACE study (first 160 participants) and from about 1,300 subjects provided by 6 global collaborators. A de-identified subject ID, COVID-19 status, age in years and sex were almost always included in the sample metadata. HLA class I and class II types, where available, came from metadata supplied by the sample provider rather than from assay-based typing. The investigation overall reported the following: The amount of clinical and demographic metadata varied by source and participant and was provided uncurated.

Measured from the cysteine to the phenylalanine, the CDR3 is 14 residues long. Only the CDR3 region is kept as DNA, spanning 42 bases read in frame from base 1. CDR1 and CDR2 (GTSNPN, SVGIG) derive from the germline V gene (reference sequence). V is cut by 0 bases and J by 4 bases, and the space between the germline ends is 10 bases. Participants in the prospective study were enrolled through a virtual design, were aged about 18 to 89 years, and lived in approximately 25 United States geographic areas. In the prospective study, participants were assigned to cohorts based on the clinical history participants reported in a screening survey and a study questionnaire. Recovered participants in ImmuneRACE Cohort 3 were defined as having two consecutive negative NP/OP PCR tests, clearance from a healthcare professional, or resolution of symptoms. Each participant in the prospective study had whole blood, serum and a nasopharyngeal or oropharyngeal swab collected by mobile phlebotomists. Participants in the prospective study had the option to provide additional blood draws and questionnaires over a roughly two-month period. Before DNA extraction, blood samples from the prospective study were shipped at room temperature or frozen.

TCRbeta CDR3 regions were amplified from genomic DNA by means of the immunoSEQ Assay, a bias-controlled multiplex PCR. For the original study's pipeline: Nucleated cell counts per sample were estimated from amplification of reference gene primers within the assay. Sequence reads were collapsed and filtered to measure the absolute abundance of every unique TCRbeta CDR3 rearrangement. For each sample, productive Simpson clonality was calculated as the square root of Simpson's diversity index across productive rearrangements. The table comes from immuneACCESS by way of TCRdb, which keeps in-frame sequences with V and J called. Part of the clones is missing from these tables; in studies checked, under half for an unresolved V gene and the rest for unknown reasons. That table supplies the V and J calls and clone size; D and trimming were determined from the DNA. This sample holds approximately 290,000 clones; approximately 85% were observed only once. The ten largest clonotypes hold 3.5% to 4.5% of the sample.

Comments on this clone: Which antigen it targets is not known. No per-base quality is available; no much larger clone lies one base away.

The V gene is TRBV30 and the J gene is TRBJ1-3; no confident D gene assignment can be made. The sequence came from a woman between 25 and 40 years old who had recovered from COVID-19. The sequenced material came from PBMCs or T cells enriched from blood (not recorded which). The CDR3 here reads CAWSVPTMGNTIYF. The nucleotides are TGTGCCTGGAGTGTACCGACAATGGGAAACACCATATATTTT.